This record covers a single T cell receptor (beta chain). The antigen it binds to is not known. The sample holds no much larger clone one base away, and base qualities are not on file. The entry originates in a study of shared clonotypes between healthy human individuals (dated by TCRdb to 2018 to 2020). Study-wide context: The cohort included a few men and a couple of women between 18 and 49 years of age. Per donor, three plates each were used for CD4 naive and CD4 memory, two for CD8 naive, and one for CD8 memory. To estimate repertoire size and how much clonotype sharing occurs between individuals, the study deeply sequenced the blood TCR repertoires of several healthy adults. To increase sequencing depth and limit assay-specific biases, different laboratories used diverse techniques to prepare libraries and sequence TCR repertoires. Between about 0.8 and 9.5 billion PBMCs per donor were obtained by leukapheresis. What the study reported, not specific to this receptor: Compared with non-shared clonotypes, the clonotypes found in all four sorted-subset donors had higher generation probabilities. Naive subsets generally had larger estimated clonotype richness than memory subsets. Incomplete sequencing was indicated by rarefaction of sorted-subset datasets, despite the large sequencing depth. Based on pairwise subsampling, the degree of clonotype sharing among donors was expected to be affected by sequencing depth. The genetic and exposure-history diversity represented was limited by the small number of donors. Sampling was limited to blood, and TCR repertoires in tissue likely differ from TCR repertoires in blood. Sharing across a handful of donors was observed for approximately 5% of naive CD4, 3.5% of naive CD8, 2.3% of memory CD4, and about 0.4% of memory CD8 clonotypes.

The donors were healthy, HIV-negative adults who had no recently reported acute infections or vaccinations. Only Caucasian adults living in Nashville, Tennessee, USA were represented among the donors. Magnetic negative selection was used to enrich CD4+ T cells, after which naive cells were positively selected on CD45RA and the negative fraction became the memory subset. Blood was obtained by leukapheresis, after which PBMCs were separated by Ficoll-Histopaque density gradient centrifugation and cryopreserved in liquid nitrogen vapor phase. Purity and quantity of every magnetically sorted T cell population were checked by analytical flow cytometry. Each sorted fraction had its genomic DNA isolated and then quantified by UV absorbance on a Nanodrop 2000c. The germline V gene encodes CDR1 SGHRS and CDR2 YFSETQ. CDR3 length: 16 amino acids, cysteine to phenylalanine. Only the CDR3 part of the read is kept: 48 bases, read in frame from the first base. V gives up 6 bases and J gives up 1 base, and the segment between their germline ends measures 19 bases.

TCR CDR3 regions were amplified from genomic DNA by multiplex PCR using the deep immunoSEQ assay. Genomic DNA extracted from each cell subset was distributed evenly over all wells of several immunoSEQ 96-well plates, and each plate served as one replicate. For sorted subsets, roughly 200 ng of genomic DNA, equivalent to around 29,000 T cell genomes, went into each replicate PCR. Purified libraries were quantified with a Qubit 3.0 fluorometer, sized on a Bioanalyzer 2100, and re-quantified with the KAPA Library Quantification kit. Every immunoSEQ 96-well plate was sequenced on a separate single-read 150-cycle Illumina NextSeq 550 flow cell. Under the source paper's analysis protocol: Because the immunoSEQ output held only junctional sequences and lacked quality scores, the filtering could not match the filtering applied to full-length reads. To assign V/J genes and CDR3, sequences were annotated using PyIR, a Python wrapper for IgBLAST v1.9, with IMGT germline references. Reads were filtered out if the reads had weak V/J assignments (E-value above 1e-6), no CDR3, stop codons, out-of-frame junctions, or ambiguous translated residues. V3J clonotypes were defined as sequences sharing an identical inferred V gene, J gene, and CDR3 amino acid sequence. Percentage overlap between repertoires was computed as shared unique clonotypes divided by the size of the smaller repertoire. Three approaches were used to assess repertoire richness: RTK rarefaction, the Chao1 estimator, and Recon v2.1 estimates of unobserved clonotypes. For all TCRbeta clonotypes obtained by the gDNA method from a handful of donors, generation probabilities were computed with OLGA. In its TCRdb copy, this immuneACCESS table keeps in-frame sequences only and misses some clones. Where compared with another copy, unresolved V genes explain less than half of these, and the others have no known cause. V and J calls and clone size are those listed in that table; D and trimming were worked out from the DNA. Here the sample has some 1.5 million clones; about 96% occur a single time. Clones ranked in the top ten supply over 1% of the sample.

The source of this sequence is a man aged 25-45 years in good health. Sequencing input: naive CD4+ T cells sorted from blood. This sample's cell subset or site label indicates: CD45RA+ positively selected. The chain was built from TRBV5-1 and TRBJ1-1; tentative D gene TRBD1, with 6 bases matching. Read as DNA, the sequence is TGCGCCAGCACCGAACATTACAGGGAACCGAACACTGAAGCTTTCTTT. It specifies CASTEHYREPNTEAFF.